The 30 T cell receptor beta chains below were found in one sample sequenced in a study of T cells after somatic rescue of genetic block (dated by TCRdb to 2018 to 2020). Receptor amplification or capture employed the immunoSEQ multiplex PCR assay. The source is immuneACCESS, and TCRdb retained only in-frame sequences with V and J called. Part of the clones is not carried over; for the studies checked, unresolved V genes explain less than half of this, and the remainder is unexplained. The sample contains 15,000 or so clones, over 60% of them found a single time. The ten largest clones represent 28% of the sample. Sequencing input: peripheral blood mononuclear cells (PBMCs). The receptors stem from a man between 18 and 29 years old.

The V gene is TRBV9, the J gene TRBJ2-1; 7 positions match TRBD1. The junction had 16 bases not matched to a gene; V was cut back by 4 bases and J by 3 bases. The CDR3 is 18 amino acids. Germline V lookup: CDR1 SGDLS, CDR2 YYNGEE. CDR3 region: CASSLRGQSLRGYNEQFF. CDR3 in DNA: TGTGCCAGCAGCCTACGGGGACAGTCGCTTAGGGGCTACAATGAGCAGTTCTTC. Based on the CDR3 plus reference TRBV9 and TRBJ2-1, the full variable domain is DSGVTQTPKHLITATGQRVTLRCSPRSGDLSVYWYQQSLDQGLQFLIQYYNGEERAKGNILERFSAQQFPDLHSELNLSSLELGDSALYFCASSLRGQSLRGYNEQFFGPGTRLTVL.

The gene calls are TRBV15 and TRBJ1-2, with no clear D. There are 13 residues in the CDR3. Germline CDR1 LNHNV, CDR2 YYDKDF (reference sequence). The ends were cut back, 3 bases at V and 4 bases at J, with 9 bases in the middle. CDR3 in amino acids: CATSREGSYGYTF. The CDR3 DNA reads as TGTGCCACCAGCAGGGAGGGTTCCTATGGCTACACCTTC.

The chain employs TRBV19 and TRBJ2-7; D not certain. V dropped 1 base and J dropped 0 bases, with 10 bases sitting between them. From germline, CDR1 is LNHDA and CDR2 SQIVND (reference sequence). This CDR3 has 15 residues. CDR3 in amino acids: CASSIVTGPSYEQYF. The CDR3 region has the DNA TGTGCCAGTAGTATAGTAACGGGCCCCTCCTACGAGCAGTACTTC.

CDR3 DNA: TGTGCCAGCAGTTGGACAGGTGGCACCTACGAGCAGTACTTC. Translation gives CASSWTGGTYEQYF. The chain couples TRBV2 to TRBJ2-7; 7 nucleotides line up with TRBD1. Looked up from germline, CDR1 is SNHLY and CDR2 is FYNNEI. The V and J ends lost 5 bases and 2 bases, in that order; junction bases with no gene match: 6. The CDR3 has 14 amino acids. The full variable domain, with the rest looked up from reference TRBV2 and TRBJ2-7, is EPEVTQTPSHQVTQMGQEVILRCVPISNHLYFYWYRQILGQKVEFLVSFYNNEISEKSEIFDDQFSVERPDGSNFTLKIRSTKLEDSAMYFCASSWTGGTYEQYFGPGTRLTVT.

This clone ranks as medium-sized. The rearrangement joins TRBV10-3 to TRBJ2-4; D is uncertain. This CDR3 is built from 15 residues. Germline V gene data show CDR1 as ENHRY and CDR2 as SYGVKD. V was shortened by 0 bases and J by 8 bases, with 14 bases between the two germline ends. CDR3 sequence reads: CAISESGFTGDIQYF. As DNA, the CDR3 is TGTGCCATCAGTGAGTCCGGTTTTACTGGAGACATTCAGTACTTC.

The chain joins TRBV7-2 to TRBJ2-7; D gene uncertain. Germline CDR1 is SGHTA and CDR2 is FQGNSA. The CDR3 contains 13 residues. Trimming took off 0 bases at V and 4 bases at J, with 7 bases between the two ends. For the CDR3, the DNA is TGTGCCAGCAGCTTAGCCCGGGTTTACGAGCAGTACTTC. This sequence encodes CASSLARVYEQYF.

This chain connects TRBV18 to TRBJ2-2; 9 positions match TRBD1. The CDR3 is 17 amino acids. J was trimmed by 5 bases and V by 3 bases; bases with no gene match: 10. Germline V lookup: CDR1 KGHSH, CDR2 LQKENI. The CDR3 DNA reads as TGTGCCAGCTCACCCTTACAGGGGGCTAGCGGAACCGGGGAGCTGTTTTTT. This gives the protein CASSPLQGASGTGELFF.

This sequence joins TRBV28 and TRBJ2-7, with a possible D match to TRBD1 (6 bases). Trimming cost V 7 bases and J 4 bases, with 17 bases left between them. The CDR3 is 14 residues long. CDR1 is MDHEN, CDR2 SYDVKM, per germline. In nucleotides, the CDR3 is TGTGCCAGCACATCTCTAGACAGGCCGTACGAGCAGTACTTC. The encoded protein is CASTSLDRPYEQYF.

V and J are TRBV6-1 and TRBJ2-5; 9 bases line up with TRBD1. The trim removed 9 bases at V and 1 base at J, leaving 3 bases unmatched. The V gene's germline CDR1 is MNHNS and CDR2 SASEGT. The CDR3 contains 13 residues. CDR3 amino acids: CASGDRAQETQYF. CDR3 in DNA: TGTGCCAGTGGGGACAGGGCCCAAGAGACCCAGTACTTC.

A few counts support this clone. The chain carries TRBV11-2 and TRBJ1-1, with TRBD1 as a possible D gene (6 bases). The V and J ends lost 4 bases and 2 bases respectively, with 17 bases between them. The CDR3 length is 16 residues. Germline V gives CDR1 SGHAT, CDR2 FQNNGV. The CDR3 DNA reads TGTGCCAGCAGCTCTTCCTTGAGGGGGAAAAACACTGAAGCTTTCTTT. Its protein is CASSSSLRGKNTEAFF.

In this sample, this clone turned up a few times. CDR3 in amino acids: CASSLGGSGANVLTF. CDR3 sequence (DNA): TGTGCCAGCAGCTTAGGGGGATCTGGGGCCAACGTCCTGACTTTC. The V gene is TRBV7-9, the J gene TRBJ2-6; no clear D gene. This CDR3 is 15 amino acids long. Germline CDR1 is SEHNR and CDR2 is FQNEAQ (reference sequence). The V gene lost 1 base and the J gene lost 1 base, with 5 bases spanning the gap.

CDR3 nucleotides: TGTGCCAGCAGCCGCCAGGGCCAAGAGACCCAGTACTTC. Amino acids: CASSRQGQETQYF. This chain uses TRBV11-3 with TRBJ2-5, with D possibly being TRBD1 (5 bases). The germline V and J ends were trimmed by 5 bases and 1 base, with 8 bases remaining between them. The germline CDR1 and CDR2 sequences are SGHNT and YENEEA. The CDR3 has 13 amino acids.

For this clone: This could be a read error, since a much larger clone is one nucleotide away. CDR3 sequence (DNA): TGTGCCAGCAGTGACTCTGGCCCAGGGAATCCTTACACTGAAACTTTCTTT. It translates to CASSDSGPGNPYTETFF. The J gene is TRBJ1-1, the V gene TRBV6-4; tentatively, D is TRBD1 (5 bases). CDR3 length equals 17 residues. The germline V gene has CDR1 MRHNA and CDR2 SNTAGT.

This chain joins TRBV30 and TRBJ1-2; D might be TRBD1 (5 bases). Germline V gene data show CDR1 as GTSNPN and CDR2 as SVGIG (reference sequence). The ends were cut back, 2 bases at V and 4 bases at J, with 11 bases in the middle. This CDR3 region has 13 residues. DNA for the CDR3: TGTGCCTGGAGTACGGGACGATCCTATGGCTACACCTTC. Protein sequence: CAWSTGRSYGYTF.

This clone occurred many times. The chain recombines TRBV5-5 with TRBJ1-2; the match to TRBD1 covers 7 bases. The germline gives CDR1 SGHKS, CDR2 YYEKEE (reference sequence). This CDR3 region has 15 residues. The trim removed 0 bases at V and 4 bases at J, leaving 6 bases unmatched. The CDR3 region has the DNA TGTGCCAGCAGCTTGGTCGCCGGGACAGTCTATGGCTACACCTTC. This translates into CASSLVAGTVYGYTF.

V and J are TRBV11-2 and TRBJ2-4; D unresolved. V was cut by 2 bases and J by 6 bases, with 5 bases left in between. This CDR3 has 12 residues. The germline CDR1 and CDR2 sequences are SGHAT and FQNNGV. The CDR3 sequence: CASSLSANIQYF. The DNA for the CDR3 is TGTGCCAGCAGCTTATCCGCAAACATTCAGTACTTC.

Concerning this clone: At one end the junction does not follow the germline gene, possibly because of a read error. This CDR3 reads CANSLVTGELFF. In DNA form, the CDR3 reads TGTGCCAACAGCTTAGTCACCGGGGAGCTGTTTTTT. This sequence joins TRBV7-9 and TRBJ2-2; D not certain. The CDR3 consists of 12 residues. CDR1 and CDR2 from the germline V gene are SEHNR and FQNEAQ (reference sequence).

The DNA of the CDR3 is TGTGCCAGCAGCCCCCAGCCTCTAGGGCCGCAGTTCTTC. Its translation is CASSPQPLGPQFF. The gene calls are TRBV5-4 and TRBJ2-1; D gene ambiguous. This CDR3 is built from 13 residues. Germline CDR1 and CDR2: SGHNT and YYREEE (reference sequence). V was pared by 4 bases and J by 12 bases, with 17 bases between.

V usage is TRBV15 and J usage is TRBJ2-5, with unresolved D. V lost 0 bases to trimming and J lost 1 base, with 6 bases between them. This CDR3 region has 14 residues. CDR1 and CDR2 (germline): LNHNV, YYDKDF (reference sequence). CDR3 nucleotides: TGTGCCACCAGCAGAGATGGGGTCCAAGAGACCCAGTACTTC. Protein product: CATSRDGVQETQYF.

The sample holds one count of this clone. This sequence joins TRBV11-2 and TRBJ1-6; D not certain. Per germline, CDR1 SGHAT and CDR2 FQNNGV. CDR3 size: 16 residues. The ends were cut back, 2 bases at V and 7 bases at J, with 15 bases in the middle. CDR3 nucleotides: TGTGCCAGCAGCTTAATCCGGGTCGTAGTGAATTCACCCCTCCACTTT. Residues: CASSLIRVVVNSPLHF. The whole variable domain, filled in from reference TRBV11-2 and TRBJ1-6, reads EAGVAQSPRYKIIEKRQSVAFWCNPISGHATLYWYQQILGQGPKLLIQFQNNGVVDDSQLPKDRFSAERLKGVDSTLKIQPAKLEDSAVYLCASSLIRVVVNSPLHFGNGTRLTVT.

The chain uses TRBV28 and TRBJ1-2; no firm D call. V lost 2 bases to trimming and J lost 2 bases, with 12 bases between them. The length of the CDR3 is 15 residues. The germline gives CDR1 MDHEN, CDR2 SYDVKM. CDR3 bases: TGTGCCAGCAGTTTAGTCGTCGGGTGGAACTATGGCTACACCTTC. Translating it yields CASSLVVGWNYGYTF.

The chain recombines TRBV28 with TRBJ1-4; D uncertain. Germline V gene sequence: CDR1 MDHEN, CDR2 SYDVKM. The CDR3 is 15 amino acids. Deletions cut 7 bases from V and 5 bases from J, with 17 bases between. The CDR3 sequence: CASIRETDTNEKLFF. CDR3 sequence (DNA): TGTGCCAGCATCCGAGAGACGGATACAAATGAAAAACTGTTTTTT.

The genes are TRBV6-6 and TRBJ1-2; D may be TRBD1 (5 bases). Trimming took off 11 bases at V and 4 bases at J, with 14 bases between the two ends. The CDR3 extends over 12 amino acids. Looked up from germline, CDR1 is MNHNY and CDR2 is SVGAGI (reference sequence). CDR3 DNA: TGTGCCGTCGTTGGAGGGGTCTATGGCTACACCTTC. It translates to CAVVGGVYGYTF.

V usage is TRBV18 and J usage is TRBJ1-2; 8 nucleotides agree with TRBD1. V dropped 2 bases and J dropped 1; count of bases not matched to a gene: 6. CDR1 is KGHSH and CDR2 is LQKENI in the germline V gene. The CDR3 has 16 residues. The CDR3 DNA is TGTGCCAGCTCACCATCGACAGGGGCATTTAACTATGGCTACACCTTC. Residues: CASSPSTGAFNYGYTF.

This chain connects TRBV7-9 to TRBJ2-2; D is ambiguous. Germline values: CDR1 SEHNR, CDR2 FQNEAQ (reference sequence). Deletions cut 1 base from V and 6 bases from J, with 9 bases between. There are 14 residues in the CDR3. CDR3 in amino acids: CASSLGQVSGELFF. CDR3 in DNA: TGTGCCAGCAGCTTAGGGCAGGTATCCGGGGAGCTGTTTTTT.

This chain connects TRBV28 to TRBJ2-7; D perhaps matches TRBD2 (6 bases). The CDR3 sequence is 14 residues long. V lost 3 bases, J lost 6 bases, and 15 bases lay in between. CDR1 and CDR2 (germline): MDHEN, SYDVKM. CDR3 in DNA: TGTGCCAGCAGTTTGTCCCGTGGGGGGAGCGAGCAGTACTTC. Protein product: CASSLSRGGSEQYF.

The count of this clone is one. The V gene is TRBV28, the J gene TRBJ2-2; the D gene is possibly TRBD2 (6 bases). CDR1 is MDHEN, CDR2 SYDVKM, per germline. This CDR3 is 18 amino acids long. The germline V and J ends were trimmed by 4 bases and 1 base, with 19 bases remaining between them. Here the CDR3 reads CASSSPRGGTVNTGELFF. CDR3 nucleotide sequence: TGTGCCAGCAGTTCACCTAGGGGCGGGACTGTGAACACCGGGGAGCTGTTTTTT.

This chain links TRBV6-6 with TRBJ1-2; 7 bases are a match to TRBD1. Germline trimming cut 3 bases from V and 3 bases from J; bases unmatched to any gene: 4. The CDR3 length is 14 residues. CDR1 and CDR2 (germline): MNHNY, SVGAGI (reference sequence). CDR3 protein: CASSYPDRDYGYTF. CDR3 coding DNA: TGTGCCAGCAGTTATCCTGACAGGGACTATGGCTACACCTTC.

The chain couples TRBV5-1 to TRBJ1-5; 10 bases match TRBD1. Trimming at V came to 0 bases and at J to 6 bases, leaving 6 bases not matched to a gene. The CDR3 is 16 residues long. CDR1 is SGHRS and CDR2 is YFSETQ in the germline V gene. CDR3 DNA: TGCGCCAGCAGCTTGGGGCCGGGACAGGGGAGTCAGCCCCAGCATTTT. Translated, it gives CASSLGPGQGSQPQHF.

This clone was seen just once. The rearrangement uses TRBV23-1 and TRBJ2-2; D possibly uses TRBD1 or TRBD2 (6 bases each). TRBV23-1 is flagged as an ORF with uncertain function. The CDR3 runs to 17 residues. V was clipped by 4 bases and J by 4 bases, with 19 bases between them. As DNA, the CDR3 is TGCGCCAGCAGTCTCAGAGTGGGGGGCCGGGGCACCGGGGAGCTGTTTTTT. Its translation is CASSLRVGGRGTGELFF.